What follows describes a single T cell receptor beta chain. This record belongs to a study of blood T cell repertoires in COVID-19. The germline V gene has CDR1 SGHAT and CDR2 FQNNGV. The V and J ends lost 5 bases and 3 bases, in that order; junction bases with no gene match: 12. The CDR3 is made up of 17 amino acids. Original processing methods: Amplification of reference gene primers was used by the study to estimate nucleated cell counts. Sequenced by immunoSEQ multiplex PCR; TCRdb stores in-frame clones only, minus some. V and J calls and clone size are copied from that table; D and trimming were computed from the DNA. The sample includes around 250,000 clones, roughly 80% of them seen just once.

This clonotype originated in a woman between 18 and 30 years old with acute or convalescent COVID-19. This chain joins TRBV11-2 and TRBJ2-4; 8 bases are a match to TRBD2. Sequencing input: peripheral blood. CDR3 DNA: TGTGCCAGCAGCCATCAGACTAGCGATAGGGGCAAAAACATTCAGTACTTC. This codes for CASSHQTSDRGKNIQYF. Supplemented by reference TRBV11-2 and TRBJ2-4, the full variable domain reads EAGVAQSPRYKIIEKRQSVAFWCNPISGHATLYWYQQILGQGPKLLIQFQNNGVVDDSQLPKDRFSAERLKGVDSTLKIQPAKLEDSAVYLCASSHQTSDRGKNIQYFGAGTRLSVL.